The rows below give T cell receptor beta chains drawn from one sample of a study of PD-1 blockade in classical Hodgkin lymphoma. Sequencing used immunoSEQ multiplex PCR; TCRdb keeps in-frame clones, though not all of them. The profile shows some 18,000 clones, 75% to 85% of them singletons. This material consisted of peripheral blood mononuclear cells (PBMCs), taken before the fourth cycle of nivolumab. The receptors stem from a human donor with classical Hodgkin lymphoma. Each CDR3 is given with its conserved first and last residue.

>TRBV5-1
CASSLSPGGTDTQYF
>TRBV30
CAWTPGGWRKETQYF
>TRBV2
CASSEAPPGTGFTGELFF
>TRBV7-8
CASSLAGFAGNQPQHF
>TRBV19
CASSIIGAGELFF
>TRBV5-1
CASSPRGLLTEAFF
>TRBV2
CASTFTSGGETQYF
>TRBV12-5
CASGLGLGETQYF
>TRBV19
CATLGNVGRSQTQYF
>TRBV28
CASSLGGTIPYEQYF
>TRBV28
CASSLGHANTEAFF
>TRBV6-1
CASSDTGVGVDTQYF
>TRBV19
CASSIRAGEAFF
>TRBV7-2
CASSHQRTVSGGYTF
>TRBV6-5
CATGDSNSPLHF
>TRBV9
CASSVRTSARIGELFF
>TRBV7-2
CASSPRTGAEAFF
>TRBV20-1
CSASGEQFF
>TRBV6-1
CASSDPLMRNNSPLHF
>TRBV29-1
CSGEAGTGATEAFF
>TRBV10-2
CASTRGAPNEQFF
>TRBV19
CASSGAGSSYEQYF
>TRBV28
CASSLFRASGRIHQFF
>TRBV13
CASSLGIQETQYF
>TRBV7-9
CASSLGGGTFNPQHF
>TRBV7-2
CASSLEGAFTGELFF
>TRBV5-1
CARRQRKTQYF
>TRBV7-8
CASSLAGGNQPQHF
>TRBV11-2
CASSFRGRETQYF
>TRBV18
CASSITFGGMGMNTEAFF
>TRBV5-5
CASSPRGGAGNQPQHF
>TRBV6-5
CASTPRSAYNSPLHF
>TRBV5-1
CASTPTTGVNTEAFF
>TRBV7-9
CASSEDRGIYEQYF
>TRBV6-6
CASRPRQGNTEAFF
>TRBV5-1
CASSTGTGGSPGETQYF
>TRBV10-2
CASSESDSNIQYF
>TRBV19
CASMRSSNTGELFF
>TRBV25-1
CASSAYTEAFF
>TRBV6-9
CASSLGNQPQHF
>TRBV7-2
CASSLTGGSSPLHF
>TRBV28
CASSRDRGPYSNQPQHF
>TRBV19
CASSLLYQPQHF
>TRBV5-4
CASSLRQGANGELFF
>TRBV19
CASSIYSSNQPQHF
>TRBV29-1
CSVEWQGRTEAFF
>TRBV6-6
CASSYLGGGGYTF
>TRBV28
CASSPQEKGYNEQFF
>TRBV10-3
CATGQGSNEKLFF
>TRBV27
CASSLRGKTSSYNEQFF
>TRBV9
CASSPGGQTEAFF